This T cell receptor beta chain was recovered during a study of CD8+ T cells in alopecia areata. Findings and limits, study-wide: Sequences from scalp samples also cover resident alphabeta T cells of normal skin.

After isolation, RNA underwent reverse transcription to generate cDNA as the sequencing template. This table comes from immunoSEQ multiplex PCR, and its TCRdb copy is limited to in-frame clones, with some not included. This sample comprises about 1,300 clones, none seen once only. This CDR3 is 16 amino acids long. Looked up from germline, CDR1 is FNHDT and CDR2 is SITEND (reference sequence). V lost 0 bases, J lost 2 bases, and 3 bases stayed unmatched. This clone has at least ten counts. Its antigen is as yet unknown. The gene names given are mouse names. The read finishes 4 residues shy of the CDR3 end, and the germline J gene is used to complete it.

Source material: lesional skin. The receptor was isolated from a C3H/HeJ mouse with alopecia areata. MHC haplotype of the mouse line: H2-k. The chain has TRBV19 and TRBJ2-3, with 10 bases lining up with TRBD2. Partial CDR3 DNA: TGTGCCAGCAGTATAGTACTGGGGGGGTTTGCAGAA. It is translated as CASSIVLGGFAE. The entire CDR3 protein reads CASSIVLGGFAETLYF.